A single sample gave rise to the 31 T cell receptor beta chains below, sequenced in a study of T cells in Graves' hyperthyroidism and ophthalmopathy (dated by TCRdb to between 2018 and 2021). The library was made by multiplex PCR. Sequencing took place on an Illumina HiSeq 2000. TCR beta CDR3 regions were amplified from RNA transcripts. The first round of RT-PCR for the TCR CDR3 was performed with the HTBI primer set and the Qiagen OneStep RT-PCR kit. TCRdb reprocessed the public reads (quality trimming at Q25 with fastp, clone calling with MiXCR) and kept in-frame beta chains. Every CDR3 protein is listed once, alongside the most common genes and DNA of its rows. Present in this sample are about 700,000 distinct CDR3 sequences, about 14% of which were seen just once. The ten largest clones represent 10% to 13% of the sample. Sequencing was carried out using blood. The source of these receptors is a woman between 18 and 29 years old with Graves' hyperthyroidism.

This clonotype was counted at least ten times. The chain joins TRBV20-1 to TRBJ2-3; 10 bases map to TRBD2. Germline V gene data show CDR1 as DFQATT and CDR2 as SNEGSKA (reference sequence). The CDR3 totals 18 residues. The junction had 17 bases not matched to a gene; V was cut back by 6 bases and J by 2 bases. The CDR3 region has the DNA TGCAGTGCCTTTGGGCTAGCGGGAGTCCCTATCTCCACAGATACGCAGTATTTT. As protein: CSAFGLAGVPISTDTQYF.

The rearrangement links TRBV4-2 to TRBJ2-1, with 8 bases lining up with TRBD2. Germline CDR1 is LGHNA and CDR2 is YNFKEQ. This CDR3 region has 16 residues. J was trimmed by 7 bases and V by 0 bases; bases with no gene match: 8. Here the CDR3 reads CASSQERQGTSNEQFF. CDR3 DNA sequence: TGTGCCAGCAGCCAAGAACGCCAGGGGACTAGTAATGAGCAGTTCTTC.

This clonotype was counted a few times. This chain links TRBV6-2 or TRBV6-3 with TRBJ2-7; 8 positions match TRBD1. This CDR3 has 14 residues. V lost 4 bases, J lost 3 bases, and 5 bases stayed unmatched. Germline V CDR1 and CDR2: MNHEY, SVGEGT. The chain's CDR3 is CASSWTDRDYEQYF. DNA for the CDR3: TGTGCCAGCAGTTGGACGGACAGGGACTACGAGCAGTACTTC.

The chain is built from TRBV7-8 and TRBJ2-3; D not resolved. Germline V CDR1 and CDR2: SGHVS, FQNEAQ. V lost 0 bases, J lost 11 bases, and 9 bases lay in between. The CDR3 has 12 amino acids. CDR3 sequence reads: CASSLAQAGQYF. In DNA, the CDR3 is TGTGCCAGCAGCTTAGCTCAGGCAGGGCAGTATTTT.

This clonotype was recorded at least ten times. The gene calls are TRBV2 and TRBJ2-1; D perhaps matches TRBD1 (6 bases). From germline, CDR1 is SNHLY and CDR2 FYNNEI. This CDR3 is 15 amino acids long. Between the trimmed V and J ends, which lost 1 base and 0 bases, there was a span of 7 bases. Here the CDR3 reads CASSEEGVSYNEQFF. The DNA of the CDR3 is TGTGCCAGCAGTGAAGAGGGGGTCTCCTACAATGAGCAGTTCTTC.

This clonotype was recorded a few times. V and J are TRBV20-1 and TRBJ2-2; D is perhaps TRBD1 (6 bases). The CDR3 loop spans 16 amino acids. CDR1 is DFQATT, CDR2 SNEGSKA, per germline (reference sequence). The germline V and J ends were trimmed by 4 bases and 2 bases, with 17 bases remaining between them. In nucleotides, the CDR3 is TGCAGTGCTACAAGATTGGGGGCGGTTAACACCGGGGAGCTGTTTTTT. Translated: CSATRLGAVNTGELFF.

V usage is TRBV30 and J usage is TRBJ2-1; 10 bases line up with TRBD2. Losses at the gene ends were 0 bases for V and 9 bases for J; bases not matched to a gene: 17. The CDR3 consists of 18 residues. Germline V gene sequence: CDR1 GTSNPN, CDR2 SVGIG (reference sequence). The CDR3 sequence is CAWSVFSRLLAGETEQFF. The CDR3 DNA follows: TGTGCCTGGAGTGTATTTTCCCGCTTGCTAGCGGGAGAGACTGAGCAGTTCTTC.

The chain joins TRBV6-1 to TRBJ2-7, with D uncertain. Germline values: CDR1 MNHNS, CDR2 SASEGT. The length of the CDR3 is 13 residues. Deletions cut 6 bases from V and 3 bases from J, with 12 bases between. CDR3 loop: CASSPPVGYEQYF. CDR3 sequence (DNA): TGTGCCAGCAGCCCTCCCGTAGGCTACGAGCAGTACTTC.

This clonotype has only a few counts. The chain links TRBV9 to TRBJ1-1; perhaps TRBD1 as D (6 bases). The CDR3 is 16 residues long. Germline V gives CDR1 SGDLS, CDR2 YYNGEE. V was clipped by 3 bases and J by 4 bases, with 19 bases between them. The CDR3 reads CASSARGATSATEAFF. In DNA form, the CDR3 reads TGTGCCAGCAGCGCAAGGGGGGCTACGAGCGCCACTGAAGCTTTCTTT.

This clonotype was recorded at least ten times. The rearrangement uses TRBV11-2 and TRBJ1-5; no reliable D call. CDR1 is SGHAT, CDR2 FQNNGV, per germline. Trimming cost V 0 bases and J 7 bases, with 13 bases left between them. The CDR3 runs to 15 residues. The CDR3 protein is CASSLELAGNQPQHF. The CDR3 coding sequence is TGTGCCAGCAGCTTAGAATTGGCCGGGAACCAGCCCCAGCATTTT.

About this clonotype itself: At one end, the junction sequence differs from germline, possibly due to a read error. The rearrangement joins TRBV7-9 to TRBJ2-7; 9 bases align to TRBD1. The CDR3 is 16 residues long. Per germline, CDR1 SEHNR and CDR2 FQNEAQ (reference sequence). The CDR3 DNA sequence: TGCGCCAGCAGCTCCCCCCCGGGACAGGGTGTCTACGAGCAGTACTTC. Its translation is CASSSPPGQGVYEQYF.

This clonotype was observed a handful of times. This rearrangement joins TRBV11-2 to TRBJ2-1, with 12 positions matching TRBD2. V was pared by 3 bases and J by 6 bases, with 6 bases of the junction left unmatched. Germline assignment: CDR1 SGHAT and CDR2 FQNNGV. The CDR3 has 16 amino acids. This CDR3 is CASSLTSGRFGNEQFF. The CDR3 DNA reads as TGTGCCAGCAGCTTGACTAGCGGGAGATTTGGCAATGAGCAGTTCTTC.

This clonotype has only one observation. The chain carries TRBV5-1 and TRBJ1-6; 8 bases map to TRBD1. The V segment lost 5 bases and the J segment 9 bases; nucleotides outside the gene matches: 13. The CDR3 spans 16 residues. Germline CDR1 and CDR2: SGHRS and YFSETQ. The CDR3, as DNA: TGCGCCAGCAGGACCGGGACAGGAGTGGTAGCTTCACCCCTCCACTTT. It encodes CASRTGTGVVASPLHF.

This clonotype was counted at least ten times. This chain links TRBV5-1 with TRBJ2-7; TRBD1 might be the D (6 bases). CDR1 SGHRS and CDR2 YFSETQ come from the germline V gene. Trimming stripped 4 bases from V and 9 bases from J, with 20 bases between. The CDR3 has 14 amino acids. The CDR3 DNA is TGCGCCAGCAGCGCCGGGACAACCTCAATCGGGCAGTACTTC. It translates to CASSAGTTSIGQYF. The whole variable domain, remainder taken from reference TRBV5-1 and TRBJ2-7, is KAGVTQTPRYLIKTRGQQVTLSCSPISGHRSVSWYQQTPGQGLQFLFEYFSETQRNKGNFPGRFSGRQFSNSRSEMNVSTLELGDSALYLCASSAGTTSIGQYFGPGTRLTVT.

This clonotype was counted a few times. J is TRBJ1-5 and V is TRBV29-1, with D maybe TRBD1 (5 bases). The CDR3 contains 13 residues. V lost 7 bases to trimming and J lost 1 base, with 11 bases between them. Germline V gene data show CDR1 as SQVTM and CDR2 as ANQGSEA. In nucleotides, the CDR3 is TGCAGCGCCCGACAGAAAAGCAATCAGCCCCAGCATTTT. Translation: CSARQKSNQPQHF.

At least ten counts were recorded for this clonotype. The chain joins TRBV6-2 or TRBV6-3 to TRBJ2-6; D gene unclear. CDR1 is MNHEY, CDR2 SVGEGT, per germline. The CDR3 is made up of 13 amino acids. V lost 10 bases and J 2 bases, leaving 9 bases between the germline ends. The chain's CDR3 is CATRRPGANVLTF. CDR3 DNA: TGTGCCACCAGAAGACCTGGGGCCAACGTCCTGACTTTC.

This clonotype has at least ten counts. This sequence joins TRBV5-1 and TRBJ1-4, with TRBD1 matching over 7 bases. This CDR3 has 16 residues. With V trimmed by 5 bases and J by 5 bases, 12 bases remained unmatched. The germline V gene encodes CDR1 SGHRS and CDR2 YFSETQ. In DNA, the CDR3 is TGCGCCAGCAGGACTCGGGCGGGACAGAGAAATGAAAAACTGTTTTTT. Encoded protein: CASRTRAGQRNEKLFF.

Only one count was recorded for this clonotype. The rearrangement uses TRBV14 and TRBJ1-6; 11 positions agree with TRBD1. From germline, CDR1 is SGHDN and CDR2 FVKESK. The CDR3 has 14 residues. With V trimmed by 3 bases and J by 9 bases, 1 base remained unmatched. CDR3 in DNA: TGTGCCAGCAGCCAGGGGACAGGGGGTTCACCCCTCCACTTT. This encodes CASSQGTGGSPLHF.

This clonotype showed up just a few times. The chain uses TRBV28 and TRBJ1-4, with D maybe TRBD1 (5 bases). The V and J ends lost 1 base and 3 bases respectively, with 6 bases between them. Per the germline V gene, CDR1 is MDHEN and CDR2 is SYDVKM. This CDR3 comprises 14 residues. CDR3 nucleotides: TGTGCCAGCAGTTTATCAGGGCCTAATGAAAAACTGTTTTTT. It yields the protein CASSLSGPNEKLFF.

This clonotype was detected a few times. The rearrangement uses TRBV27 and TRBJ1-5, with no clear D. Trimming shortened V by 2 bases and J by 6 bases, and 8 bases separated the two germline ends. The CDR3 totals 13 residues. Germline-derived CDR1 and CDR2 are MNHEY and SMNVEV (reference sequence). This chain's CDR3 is CASSLDVIQPQHF. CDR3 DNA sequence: TGTGCCAGCAGTTTAGACGTTATTCAGCCCCAGCATTTT.

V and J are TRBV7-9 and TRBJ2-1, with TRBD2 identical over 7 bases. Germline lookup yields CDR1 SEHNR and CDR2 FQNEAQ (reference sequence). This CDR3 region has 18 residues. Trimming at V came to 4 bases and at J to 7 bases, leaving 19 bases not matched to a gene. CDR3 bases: TGTGCCAGCAGCTCCCCCCTACGAGCGGGGAGGGCCTTAAATGAGCAGTTCTTC. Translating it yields CASSSPLRAGRALNEQFF. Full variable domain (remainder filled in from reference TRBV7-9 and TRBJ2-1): DTGVSQNPRHKITKRGQNVTFRCDPISEHNRLYWYRQTLGQGPEFLTYFQNEAQLEKSRLLSDRFSAERPKGSFSTLEIQRTEQGDSAMYLCASSSPLRAGRALNEQFFGPGTRLTVL.

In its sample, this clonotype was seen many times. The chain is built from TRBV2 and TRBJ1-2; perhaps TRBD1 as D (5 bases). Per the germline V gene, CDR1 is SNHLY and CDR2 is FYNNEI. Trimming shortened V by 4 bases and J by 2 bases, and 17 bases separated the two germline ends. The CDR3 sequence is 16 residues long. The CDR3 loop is CASSASRVLGNYGYTF. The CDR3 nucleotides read TGTGCCAGCAGTGCCTCCAGGGTACTGGGGAACTATGGCTACACCTTC.

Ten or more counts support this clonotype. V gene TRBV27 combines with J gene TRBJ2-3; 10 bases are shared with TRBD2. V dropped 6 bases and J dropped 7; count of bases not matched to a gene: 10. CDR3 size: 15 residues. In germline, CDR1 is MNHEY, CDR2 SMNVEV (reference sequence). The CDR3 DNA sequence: TGTGCCAGCAGCCGTCCCGGGACTAGCGTACATACGCAGTATTTT. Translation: CASSRPGTSVHTQYF.

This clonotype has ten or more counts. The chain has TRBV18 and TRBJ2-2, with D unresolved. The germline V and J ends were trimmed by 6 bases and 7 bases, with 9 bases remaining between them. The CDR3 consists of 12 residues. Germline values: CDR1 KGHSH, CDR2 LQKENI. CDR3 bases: TGTGCCAGCTCCCTACAGAGCGGGGAGCTGTTTTTT. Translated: CASSLQSGELFF.

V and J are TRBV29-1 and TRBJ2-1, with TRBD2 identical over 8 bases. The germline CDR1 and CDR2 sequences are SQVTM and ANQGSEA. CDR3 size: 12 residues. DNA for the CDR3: TGCAGTGGGACTAGTGGTAAAAATGAGCAGTTCTTC. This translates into CSGTSGKNEQFF.

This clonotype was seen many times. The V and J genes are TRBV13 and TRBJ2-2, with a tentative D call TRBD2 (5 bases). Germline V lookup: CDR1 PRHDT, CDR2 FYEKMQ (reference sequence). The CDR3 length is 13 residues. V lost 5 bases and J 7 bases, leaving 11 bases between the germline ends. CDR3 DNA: TGTGCCAGCAGCCCGGCTCGGGGCGGGGAGCTGTTTTTT. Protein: CASSPARGGELFF.

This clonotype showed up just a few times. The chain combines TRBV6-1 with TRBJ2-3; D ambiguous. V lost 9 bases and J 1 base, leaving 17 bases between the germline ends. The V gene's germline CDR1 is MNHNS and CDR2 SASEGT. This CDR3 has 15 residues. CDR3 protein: CASMENSARTDTQYF. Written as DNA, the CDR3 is TGTGCCAGTATGGAAAACAGTGCGCGCACAGATACGCAGTATTTT.

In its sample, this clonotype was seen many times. The CDR3 bases are TGTGCCAGCAGCTTAGAAGGTGGGGGAGGAATCGGTGGCTACACCTTC. This gives the protein CASSLEGGGGIGGYTF. The rearrangement links TRBV7-2 to TRBJ1-2; D possibly corresponds to TRBD1 (5 bases). Trimming shortened V by 1 base and J by 7 bases, and 19 bases separated the two germline ends. CDR1 SGHTA and CDR2 FQGNSA come from the germline V gene. The CDR3 is 16 amino acids.

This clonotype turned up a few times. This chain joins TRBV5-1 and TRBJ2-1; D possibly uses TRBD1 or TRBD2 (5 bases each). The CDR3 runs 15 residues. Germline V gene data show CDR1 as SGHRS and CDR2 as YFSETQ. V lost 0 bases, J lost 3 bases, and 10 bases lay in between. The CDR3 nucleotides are TGCGCCAGCAGCTTGGCCCATGGGGGCTACAATGAGCAGTTCTTC. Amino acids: CASSLAHGGYNEQFF.

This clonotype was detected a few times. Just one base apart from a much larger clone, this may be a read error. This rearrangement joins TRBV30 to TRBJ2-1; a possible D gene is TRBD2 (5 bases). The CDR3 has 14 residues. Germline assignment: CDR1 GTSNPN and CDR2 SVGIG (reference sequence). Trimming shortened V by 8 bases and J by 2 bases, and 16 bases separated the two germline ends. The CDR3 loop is CASFRSSTYNEQFF. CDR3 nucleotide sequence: TGTGCCAGTTTCCGGTCTAGCACCTACAATGAGCAGTTCTTC.

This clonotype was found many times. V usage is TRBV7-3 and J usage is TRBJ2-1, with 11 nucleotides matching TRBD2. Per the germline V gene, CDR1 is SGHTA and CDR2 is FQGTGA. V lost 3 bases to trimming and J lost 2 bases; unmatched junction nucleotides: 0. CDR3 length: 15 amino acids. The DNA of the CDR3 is TGTGCCAGCAGCTTTAGCGGGAGGGCCTACAATGAGCAGTTCTTC. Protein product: CASSFSGRAYNEQFF.